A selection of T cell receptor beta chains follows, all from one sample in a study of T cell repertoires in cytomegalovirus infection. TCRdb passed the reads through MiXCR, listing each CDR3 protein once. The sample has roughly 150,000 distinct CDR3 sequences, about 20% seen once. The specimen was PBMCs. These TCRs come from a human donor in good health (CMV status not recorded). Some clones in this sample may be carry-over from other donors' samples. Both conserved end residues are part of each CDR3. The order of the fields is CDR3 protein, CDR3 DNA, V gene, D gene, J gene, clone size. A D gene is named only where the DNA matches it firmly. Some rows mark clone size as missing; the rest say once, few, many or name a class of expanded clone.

CATTGTHGYTF,TGTGCCACGACCGGGACGCATGGCTACACCTTC,TRBV28,NA,TRBJ1-2,few
CASSSGQGLGRYEQYF,TGTGCCAGCAGCTCCGGACAGGGTCTGGGGAGGTACGAGCAGTACTTC,TRBV7-2,TRBD1,TRBJ2-7,many
CASSLGGGIFGYTF,TGTGCCAGCAGCTTAGGAGGGGGCATTTTTGGCTACACCTTC,TRBV7-8,TRBD1,TRBJ1-2,many
CASSQHAGVDYNEQFF,TGTGCCAGCAGCCAGCATGCAGGGGTGGATTACAATGAGCAGTTCTTC,TRBV7-8,NA,TRBJ2-1,NA
CSARDERGPGGYTF,TGCAGTGCTAGGGATGAAAGGGGGCCTGGTGGCTACACCTTC,TRBV20-1,TRBD1,TRBJ1-2,few
CASSLSGRDYGYTF,TGTGCCAGCAGCCTTTCAGGGAGAGACTATGGCTACACCTTC,TRBV5-8,NA,TRBJ1-2,few
CASSLGGGQGTEAFF,TGTGCCAGCAGCTTGGGCGGGGGACAGGGCACTGAAGCTTTCTTT,TRBV5-5,TRBD1,TRBJ1-1,many
CASSLIEGAAGETQYF,TGTGCCAGCAGCTTAATTGAGGGGGCAGCGGGAGAGACCCAGTACTTC,TRBV7-9,NA,TRBJ2-5,NA
CATSRPRGSSGKGETQYF,TGTGCCACCAGCAGACCCCGGGGGTCTAGCGGGAAAGGAGAGACCCAGTACTTC,TRBV15,TRBD2,TRBJ2-5,few
CASSLIGSNQPQHF,TGTGCCAGCAGTTTAATAGGGAGCAATCAGCCCCAGCATTTT,TRBV12-3/TRBV12-4,NA,TRBJ1-5,once
CASSLSPVLDEQYF,TGTGCCAGCAGCTTAAGCCCGGTCTTGGACGAGCAGTACTTC,TRBV7-2,NA,TRBJ2-7,many
CASSLAWTGRGYTF,TGTGCCAGCAGCTTAGCCTGGACAGGGCGCGGCTACACCTTC,TRBV7-2,TRBD1,TRBJ1-2,many
CASNPPGMDSPLHF,TGTGCCAGCAATCCGCCGGGGATGGATTCACCCCTCCACTTT,TRBV28,NA,TRBJ1-6,many
CATSPIQAAPLHF,TGTGCCACCAGCCCAATTCAGGCCGCACCCCTCCACTTT,TRBV15,NA,TRBJ1-6,few
CASRRQGAGSNQPQHF,TGTGCCAGCAGACGACAGGGGGCTGGCAGCAATCAGCCCCAGCATTTT,TRBV28,TRBD1,TRBJ1-5,NA
CASSLGQGEQPQHF,TGCGCCAGCAGCTTGGGACAGGGCGAACAGCCCCAGCATTTT,TRBV5-1,TRBD1,TRBJ1-5,few
CASTWREDDNEQFF,TGTGCCAGCACATGGCGGGAGGACGACAATGAGCAGTTCTTC,TRBV28,TRBD2,TRBJ2-1,few
CATAPGGPHEQFF,TGTGCCACCGCCCCGGGAGGGCCCCATGAGCAGTTCTTC,TRBV7-2,TRBD2,TRBJ2-1,many
CASSLQRVSGRLNEQFF,TGTGCCAGCAGCCTCCAAAGAGTGAGCGGGAGGTTGAATGAGCAGTTCTTC,TRBV3-1,TRBD2,TRBJ2-1,NA
CASSFAGVNNEQFF,TGTGCCAGCAGTTTCGCGGGGGTAAACAATGAGCAGTTCTTC,TRBV28,TRBD2,TRBJ2-1,NA
CATSRDRAVNTEAFF,TGTGCCACCAGCAGAGACAGGGCAGTGAACACTGAAGCTTTCTTT,TRBV15,NA,TRBJ1-1,few
CASRRTGRQEKLFF,TGTGCCAGCAGAAGGACAGGCCGGCAGGAAAAACTGTTTTTT,TRBV28,TRBD1,TRBJ1-4,NA
CASRTGTGVGDTQYF,TGTGCCAGCAGAACCGGGACAGGGGTGGGAGATACGCAGTATTTT,TRBV28,TRBD1,TRBJ2-3,few
CAWSLVGGNTEAFF,TGTGCCTGGAGTCTGGTAGGGGGGAACACTGAAGCTTTCTTT,TRBV30,NA,TRBJ1-1,few
CASSSQLRNQPQHF,TGTGCCAGCAGTTCCCAATTGCGCAATCAGCCCCAGCATTTT,TRBV28,NA,TRBJ1-5,NA
CASSPGGFRQPQHF,TGTGCCAGCAGTCCAGGGGGTTTTCGGCAGCCCCAGCATTTT,TRBV7-2,TRBD1,TRBJ1-5,NA
CASSTGTVSNEKLFF,TGTGCCAGTAGTACCGGGACAGTGAGTAATGAAAAACTGTTTTTT,TRBV19,TRBD1,TRBJ1-4,NA
CASSRTSSNEQFF,TGTGCCAGCAGCCGGACTAGCAGCAATGAGCAGTTCTTC,TRBV28,TRBD2,TRBJ2-1,NA
CASSSKLVAGGTGNEQFF,TGTGCCAGCAGTTCAAAGCTGGTAGCGGGGGGTACTGGCAATGAGCAGTTCTTC,TRBV7-9,TRBD2,TRBJ2-1,few
CSVAKGPMETQYF,TGCAGCGTGGCGAAGGGGCCGATGGAGACCCAGTACTTC,TRBV29-1,NA,TRBJ2-5,NA
CSVQGLGLTGRSYNEQFF,TGCAGCGTTCAGGGGTTGGGCCTCACTGGGCGTTCCTACAATGAGCAGTTCTTC,TRBV29-1,NA,TRBJ2-1,NA
CASSLVHRGDEQFF,TGTGCCAGCAGTTTAGTTCACAGGGGAGATGAGCAGTTCTTC,TRBV12-3/TRBV12-4,TRBD1,TRBJ2-1,few
CSARDTGTGLYEQYF,TGCAGTGCTAGAGACACCGGGACAGGGCTCTACGAGCAGTACTTC,TRBV20-1,TRBD1,TRBJ2-7,NA
CASSSDRGSTEAFF,TGTGCCAGCAGCTCCGACAGGGGAAGCACTGAAGCTTTCTTT,TRBV7-3,TRBD1,TRBJ1-1,NA
CASSFATSVNTEAFF,TGTGCCAGCAGCTTTGCGACTTCGGTGAACACTGAAGCTTTCTTT,TRBV7-6,NA,TRBJ1-1,NA
CASSYSGQGHNEQFF,TGTGCCAGCAGTTACTCGGGACAGGGCCACAATGAGCAGTTCTTC,TRBV6-6,TRBD1,TRBJ2-1,NA
CASLTVAEETQYF,TGTGCCAGCCTAACCGTAGCGGAAGAGACCCAGTACTTC,TRBV28,NA,TRBJ2-5,few
CASSSFGDRRTDTQYF,TGTGCCAGCAGCTCTTTCGGAGACAGGCGCACAGATACGCAGTATTTT,TRBV7-9,NA,TRBJ2-3,NA
CASSPRTGMDSPLHF,TGTGCCAGCAGTCCTCGGACAGGGATGGATTCACCCCTCCACTTT,TRBV6-2/TRBV6-3,TRBD1,TRBJ1-6,few
CASRHPGTLANYGYTF,TGTGCCAGCAGGCACCCCGGGACATTAGCTAACTATGGCTACACCTTC,TRBV28,NA,TRBJ1-2,many
CASSSDRGYQPQHF,TGTGCCAGCTCCTCAGACAGGGGGTATCAGCCCCAGCATTTT,TRBV18,TRBD1,TRBJ1-5,few
CSASRRDTEAFF,TGCAGTGCTAGCCGGCGGGACACTGAAGCTTTCTTT,TRBV20-1,NA,TRBJ1-1,few
CASSFIATNEKLFF,TGTGCCAGCAGTTTCATTGCAACTAATGAAAAACTGTTTTTT,TRBV28,NA,TRBJ1-4,few
CASSLAAPPGAEQFF,TGTGCCAGCAGCTTAGCAGCCCCGCCAGGGGCAGAGCAGTTCTTC,TRBV7-2,NA,TRBJ2-1,many
CSSKGQVLNTEAFF,TGTTCCAGCAAAGGACAGGTGTTGAACACTGAAGCTTTCTTT,TRBV27,TRBD1,TRBJ1-1,NA
CASSSYDEQYF,TGTGCCAGCAGCTCGTACGACGAGCAGTACTTC,TRBV7-2,NA,TRBJ2-7,many
CASTPPGTGYEQYF,TGTGCCAGCACCCCACCCGGGACAGGCTACGAGCAGTACTTC,TRBV28,TRBD1,TRBJ2-7,few
CASRWEGATETEAFF,TGTGCCAGCAGGTGGGAGGGGGCTACAGAAACTGAAGCTTTCTTT,TRBV6-1,TRBD1,TRBJ1-1,few
CASSLRGRRIDTF,TGTGCCAGCAGCTTACGGGGGCGCAGGATCGACACCTTC,TRBV7-2,NA,TRBJ1-2,few
CASSPNQGEGYEQYF,TGTGCCAGCAGCCCCAACCAGGGGGAGGGCTACGAGCAGTACTTC,TRBV5-4,NA,TRBJ2-7,few
CASSPGIAGNQETQYF,TGTGCCAGCAGCCCCGGGATAGCGGGGAACCAAGAGACCCAGTACTTC,TRBV7-3,TRBD2,TRBJ2-5,NA
CASSLVNTEAFF,TGTGCCAGCAGCTTGGTTAACACTGAAGCTTTCTTT,TRBV5-6,NA,TRBJ1-1,many
CASSGGKGTEAFF,TGTGCCAGCAGCGGAGGGAAAGGGACTGAAGCTTTCTTT,TRBV9,NA,TRBJ1-1,NA
CASSFGLAGGSTDTQYF,TGTGCCAGCAGCTTCGGACTAGCGGGGGGGAGCACAGATACGCAGTATTTT,TRBV12-3/TRBV12-4,TRBD2,TRBJ2-3,NA
CASSHLKDTEAFF,TGTGCCAGCAGCCACCTTAAGGACACTGAAGCTTTCTTT,TRBV5-6,NA,TRBJ1-1,NA
CASSIGALAGETQYF,TGTGCCAGCAGCATCGGCGCGCTAGCGGGGGAGACCCAGTACTTC,TRBV12-3/TRBV12-4,TRBD2,TRBJ2-5,many
CASSEVGTGDIWGAKNIQYF,TGTGCCAGCAGTGAAGTAGGGACAGGGGACATATGGGGTGCCAAAAACATTCAGTACTTC,TRBV2,TRBD1,TRBJ2-4,NA
CATQTGMNNQPQHF,TGTGCCACCCAAACAGGTATGAACAATCAGCCCCAGCATTTT,TRBV6-2/TRBV6-3,NA,TRBJ1-5,NA